The clone carrying this T cell receptor (beta chain) was seen just once. Its target is not known. TCRdb's copy holds only in-frame clones and misses some; the assay was immunoSEQ multiplex PCR. This table holds 85,000 to 95,000 clones, around 90% found once. The data originate from a study of T cell responses to AZD1222 COVID-19 vaccine. General study findings and limits: Increased Spike-specific TCR breadth and depth were observed after two AZD1222 doses. Donors in the cohort were predominantly white British and more often female, and clonal diversity was possibly underestimated. There were vaccine-associated CD4 TCRs across spike, dominant at 160-218 and 743-854. Unmutated regions of variants are reportedly targeted by nearly half of spike-specific TCRs.

Losses at the gene ends were 5 bases for V and 5 bases for J; bases not matched to a gene: 6. The CDR3 consists of 14 residues. The V gene's germline CDR1 is SEHNR and CDR2 FQNEAQ (reference sequence). The gene calls are TRBV7-9 and TRBJ2-7; TRBD1 agrees at 10 bases. This TCR was recovered from an adult in good health. The sequencing here drew on peripheral blood, taken on day 0 of AZD1222 vaccination. The CDR3 region is CASSHWTGGNEQYF. CDR3 coding DNA: TGTGCCAGCAGCCACTGGACAGGGGGGAACGAGCAGTACTTC.